This is a list of T cell receptor beta chains from one sample in a study of early T cells in non-severe SARS-CoV-2 infection. Each CDR3 protein gets one entry after TCRdb re-called the 5' RACE reads with MiXCR. Among 60,000 to 75,000 distinct CDR3 sequences listed, around 4.2% were seen once. The input for sequencing was whole blood, taken at baseline. The receptor set was obtained from an adult who was a healthcare worker with PCR-confirmed SARS-CoV-2 infection or an uninfected control (not recorded which). The donor label of this sample is uncertain. Each CDR3 is given without its conserved first and last residue. The order of the fields is V gene, J gene, CDR3 protein.

v_gene: TRBV7-6; j_gene: TRBJ2-1; CDR3aa: ASSFLLDEQF
v_gene: TRBV6-2/TRBV6-3; j_gene: TRBJ1-4; CDR3aa: VSSDLQGRNEKLF
v_gene: TRBV6-1; j_gene: TRBJ1-4; CDR3aa: ASSELAGALKEKLF
v_gene: TRBV6-1; j_gene: TRBJ1-5; CDR3aa: ASSEDRGNQPQH
v_gene: TRBV29-1; j_gene: TRBJ1-1; CDR3aa: SVGGMNTEAF
v_gene: TRBV7-2; j_gene: TRBJ1-6; CDR3aa: ASSSGQGVTSPLH
v_gene: TRBV19; j_gene: TRBJ2-3; CDR3aa: ASSIVSTSGGASDTQY
v_gene: TRBV29-1; j_gene: TRBJ2-1; CDR3aa: SVGASGGPSYNEQF
v_gene: TRBV11-2; j_gene: TRBJ2-1; CDR3aa: ASSPFSGGANEQF
v_gene: TRBV7-2; j_gene: TRBJ2-5; CDR3aa: ASSSSGTQY
v_gene: TRBV5-6; j_gene: TRBJ2-1; CDR3aa: ASSFVAGPIYNEQF
v_gene: TRBV28; j_gene: TRBJ1-6; CDR3aa: ASLPGLPVSPLH
v_gene: TRBV28; j_gene: TRBJ2-3; CDR3aa: ASSAPGLAGGRDTQY
v_gene: TRBV20-1; j_gene: TRBJ1-5; CDR3aa: SASRGYSNQPQH
v_gene: TRBV5-4; j_gene: TRBJ2-7; CDR3aa: ASSTTGQGPYEQY
v_gene: TRBV11-1; j_gene: TRBJ2-7; CDR3aa: ASSPLGSGGTYEQY
v_gene: TRBV7-3; j_gene: TRBJ2-7; CDR3aa: ASSLDATAYEQY
v_gene: TRBV7-2; j_gene: TRBJ2-7; CDR3aa: ASSLALGGLYEQY
v_gene: TRBV6-4; j_gene: TRBJ2-3; CDR3aa: ASRTSGGTTDTQY
v_gene: TRBV27; j_gene: TRBJ1-6; CDR3aa: ASSLTVRQGAQNSPLH
v_gene: TRBV5-4; j_gene: TRBJ1-6; CDR3aa: ASSLAFGQRSSYNSPLH
v_gene: TRBV5-1; j_gene: TRBJ1-2; CDR3aa: ASSLVSRSYYGYT
v_gene: TRBV14; j_gene: TRBJ2-2; CDR3aa: ASSQMVTGELF
v_gene: TRBV5-6; j_gene: TRBJ2-1; CDR3aa: ASSSDGGPYNEQF
v_gene: TRBV30; j_gene: TRBJ2-3; CDR3aa: AGGISDTQY
v_gene: TRBV7-2; j_gene: TRBJ2-1; CDR3aa: ASRLAGVGQF
v_gene: TRBV12-3/TRBV12-4; j_gene: TRBJ2-7; CDR3aa: ASSFVQGREQY
v_gene: TRBV11-2; j_gene: TRBJ1-4; CDR3aa: ASRHLRGPNEKLF
v_gene: TRBV6-4; j_gene: TRBJ1-1; CDR3aa: ASRAHPGETEAF
v_gene: TRBV12-3/TRBV12-4; j_gene: TRBJ1-5; CDR3aa: ASSLGQGLEQPQH
v_gene: TRBV20-1; j_gene: TRBJ2-1; CDR3aa: SASGRTSGGLNEQF
v_gene: TRBV6-2/TRBV6-3; j_gene: TRBJ2-1; CDR3aa: ASSYLSFPGSAYSYNEQF
v_gene: TRBV20-1; j_gene: TRBJ1-6; CDR3aa: SASPGAGNNSPLH
v_gene: TRBV6-4; j_gene: TRBJ2-1; CDR3aa: ASSPGQGFNEQF
v_gene: TRBV5-1; j_gene: TRBJ1-2; CDR3aa: ASSLDTGGRGYT
v_gene: TRBV7-8; j_gene: TRBJ1-2; CDR3aa: ASSLRDNYGYT
v_gene: TRBV6-5; j_gene: TRBJ1-6; CDR3aa: ASSYSISSIGSPLH
v_gene: TRBV7-8; j_gene: TRBJ1-2; CDR3aa: ASSLGGEDGYT
v_gene: TRBV18; j_gene: TRBJ1-1; CDR3aa: ASSPSGGLREAF
v_gene: TRBV12-3/TRBV12-4; j_gene: TRBJ2-5; CDR3aa: ASSFDRVGEETQY
v_gene: TRBV10-2; j_gene: TRBJ2-1; CDR3aa: ASRGIRQF
v_gene: TRBV5-1; j_gene: TRBJ1-2; CDR3aa: ASSLPGSDYGYT
v_gene: TRBV4-1; j_gene: TRBJ2-7; CDR3aa: ASSQVDLVVFSEQY
v_gene: TRBV7-2; j_gene: TRBJ1-4; CDR3aa: ASSSRVGPPEKLF
v_gene: TRBV6-2/TRBV6-3; j_gene: TRBJ1-6; CDR3aa: ASSSLRGQSLNSPLH
v_gene: TRBV13; j_gene: TRBJ1-1; CDR3aa: ASSSETEAF
v_gene: TRBV12-3/TRBV12-4; j_gene: TRBJ2-3; CDR3aa: ASSFDGGADTQY
v_gene: TRBV20-1; j_gene: TRBJ1-5; CDR3aa: SAIRDRGPQPQH
v_gene: TRBV4-2; j_gene: TRBJ1-5; CDR3aa: ASSQDQGGQPQH